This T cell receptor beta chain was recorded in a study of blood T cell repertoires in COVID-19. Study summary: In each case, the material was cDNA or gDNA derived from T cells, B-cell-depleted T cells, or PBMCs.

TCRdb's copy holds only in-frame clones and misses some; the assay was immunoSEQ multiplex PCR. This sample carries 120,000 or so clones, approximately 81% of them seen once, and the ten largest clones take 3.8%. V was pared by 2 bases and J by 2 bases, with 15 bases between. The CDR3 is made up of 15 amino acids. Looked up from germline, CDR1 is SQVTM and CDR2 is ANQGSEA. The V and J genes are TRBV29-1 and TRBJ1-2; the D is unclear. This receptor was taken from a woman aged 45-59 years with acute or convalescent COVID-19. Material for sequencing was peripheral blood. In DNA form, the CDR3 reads TGCAGCGTTGAATTCTTTGGTGCGTCGAACTATGGCTACACCTTC. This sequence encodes CSVEFFGASNYGYTF.